This TCR beta chain comes out of a study of graft-versus-host responses after intestinal transplantation. Study-level background: Induction using anti-thymocyte globulin, followed by tacrolimus and steroids for roughly 3 years, was given to all recipients.

The repertoire was sequenced with immunoSEQ multiplex PCR; TCRdb's copy has only in-frame clones and lacks some. This sample has over 45,000 clones, with about 93% found just once. CDR3 length: 14 residues. Germline CDR1 and CDR2: MNHEY and SMNVEV (reference sequence). V lost 2 bases, J lost 0 bases, and 5 bases lay in between. The chain links TRBV27 to TRBJ2-1; D gene unclear. The sample in question was PBMCs, obtained 750 to 800 days after a first intestinal transplant, on the day of a second. The receptor comes from a human patient who received an intestinal transplant, so some T cells may come from the graft donor. The CDR3 region is CASSLRSSYNEQFF. The CDR3 DNA reads as TGTGCCAGCAGTTTAAGAAGCTCCTACAATGAGCAGTTCTTC.